Listed below are T cell receptor beta chains from one sample, sequenced in a study of PD-1 blockade in classical Hodgkin lymphoma. Sequencing was performed with immunoSEQ multiplex PCR; in TCRdb, only in-frame clones are kept and a portion is missing. This sample has 89,000 or so clones, with 85% to 95% found just once. This specimen was peripheral blood mononuclear cells (PBMCs), taken before the second cycle of nivolumab. The receptors were gathered from a human donor with classical Hodgkin lymphoma. CDR3s include the opening cysteine and the closing phenylalanine or tryptophan. A D gene is named only where the DNA matches it firmly. Only part of the rows carry a size: once, few, many, or a class if the clone is expanded.

D gene	J gene	V gene	clone size	CDR3 DNA	CDR3 protein
-	TRBJ2-1	TRBV5-1	-	TGCGCCAGCAGCTTCACCCAGGACAATGAGCAGTTCTTC	CASSFTQDNEQFF
-	TRBJ2-5	TRBV9	-	TGTGCCAGCAGTAAGGGGGAAGAGACCCAGTACTTC	CASSKGEETQYF
-	TRBJ1-2	TRBV11-2	-	TGTGCCAGCAGCTTAGAGGGGATCGGCTACACCTTC	CASSLEGIGYTF
-	TRBJ2-7	TRBV14	-	TGTGCCAGCAGCACAAGACGGGACGGTACCTACGAGCAGTACTTC	CASSTRRDGTYEQYF
-	TRBJ2-2	TRBV6-5	-	TGTGCCAGCAGTCTCCCGGGCCTCAACACCGGGGAGCTGTTTTTT	CASSLPGLNTGELFF
TRBD1	TRBJ2-1	TRBV29-1	-	TGCAGCTTAAACAGGGGCCAGGAGCAGTTCTTC	CSLNRGQEQFF
-	TRBJ1-3	TRBV5-1	-	TGCGCCAGCAGCTTGGTGGAAGATTACTCTGGAAACACCATATATTTT	CASSLVEDYSGNTIYF
-	TRBJ2-3	TRBV5-6	-	TGTGCCAGCTTCGACCAGACCCGCCCAGATACGCAGTATTTT	CASFDQTRPDTQYF
-	TRBJ2-2	TRBV9	-	TGTGCCAGCAGCGTAGGGGGGCGACGGATCACCGGGGAGCTGTTTTTT	CASSVGGRRITGELFF
-	TRBJ2-7	TRBV6-1	-	TGTAGCATAGGGGTGGTTGAGCAGTACTTC	CSIGVVEQYF
-	TRBJ1-2	TRBV9	-	TGTGCCAGCACCATCTCCGGGGATAGCTATGGCTACACCTTC	CASTISGDSYGYTF
-	TRBJ2-1	TRBV19	-	TGTGCCAGCAGAGACTCTCCGATGTCCTACAATGAGCAGTTCTTC	CASRDSPMSYNEQFF
-	TRBJ2-5	TRBV5-8	-	TGTGCCAGCAGCCGAGTCGGGTACCAAGAGACCCAGTACTTC	CASSRVGYQETQYF
-	TRBJ2-7	TRBV27	-	TGTGCCAGCAGTTTTGGTGGAGGGACCTACGAGCAGTACTTC	CASSFGGGTYEQYF
TRBD2	TRBJ2-7	TRBV9	-	TGTGCCAGCAGCCCTAGCGGGAGAGGCCCCTACGAGCAGTACTTC	CASSPSGRGPYEQYF
-	TRBJ1-1	TRBV6-5	once	TGTGCCAGCAGAGGACGCCCGAACACTGAAGCTTTCTTT	CASRGRPNTEAFF
-	TRBJ2-7	TRBV5-1	-	TGCGCCAGCAGCAATAACGGATACTACGAGCAGTACTTC	CASSNNGYYEQYF
-	TRBJ1-3	TRBV30	-	TGTGCCTGGAGTGGGGGTTCCGCGGGAAACACCATATATTTT	CAWSGGSAGNTIYF
TRBD2	TRBJ2-7	TRBV6-6	-	TGTGCCAGCAGTTACACGGGAGGGGGGCCTAACGAGCAGTACTTC	CASSYTGGGPNEQYF
TRBD1	TRBJ1-1	TRBV6-6	-	TGTGCCAGCATCCAGGGGGAAAAAACTGAAGCTTTCTTT	CASIQGEKTEAFF
-	TRBJ2-2	TRBV5-6	-	TGTGCCAGCAGCTTGGCCCCCGACTCCGGGGAGCTGTTTTTT	CASSLAPDSGELFF
-	TRBJ2-1	TRBV4-1	-	TGCGCCAGCAGCCAGTTCGCAAAAACACTCTCCTACAATGAGCAGTTCTTC	CASSQFAKTLSYNEQFF
TRBD1	TRBJ1-2	TRBV5-1	-	TGCGCCACCTCCTCAGGGGGGTCTAACTATGGCTACACCTTC	CATSSGGSNYGYTF
-	TRBJ2-3	TRBV28	-	TGTGCCAGCAGCCCCCCCATTACAGATACGCAGTATTTT	CASSPPITDTQYF
TRBD2	TRBJ2-1	TRBV7-9	-	TGTGCCAGCAGCTTAGTTTCCGGGACTAAGGCCTACAATGAGCAGTTCTTC	CASSLVSGTKAYNEQFF
-	TRBJ1-2	TRBV28	-	TGTGCCAGCAGTTTATCGGAGGGGATTTCATATGGCTACACCTTC	CASSLSEGISYGYTF
-	TRBJ1-2	TRBV19	-	TGTGCCAGTAGTAGACCGACAGGAGCCAACTATGGCTACACCTTC	CASSRPTGANYGYTF
-	TRBJ1-1	TRBV30	-	TGTGCCTGGAGGCCGACAGGGAACACTGAAGCTTTCTTT	CAWRPTGNTEAFF
TRBD2	TRBJ2-7	TRBV5-4	-	TGTGCCAGCAGCAGGGCGGTAGCGGGAGACAACGAGCAGTACTTC	CASSRAVAGDNEQYF
-	TRBJ2-2	TRBV18	-	TGTGCCAGCTCACCTCTCTACGATCAGACGAACACCGGGGAGCTGTTTTTT	CASSPLYDQTNTGELFF
-	TRBJ1-1	TRBV27	-	TGTGCCAGCAGCCGAGGACGGTGGCAACTACTACTTATGAACACTGAAGCTTTCTTT	CASSRGRWQLLLMNTEAFF
-	TRBJ1-3	TRBV6-5	-	TGTGCCAGCAGAAACAGCCGGGACGGTGGAAACACCATATATTTT	CASRNSRDGGNTIYF
-	TRBJ1-5	TRBV2	-	TGTGCCAGCAGTGAAGGTCTGTGGCAGCCCCAGCATTTT	CASSEGLWQPQHF
-	TRBJ1-1	TRBV6-5	-	TGTGCCAGCTCGTACGCGAACACTGAAGCTTTCTTT	CASSYANTEAFF
-	TRBJ1-1	TRBV20-1	-	TGCAGTGCTAGGGGCAGCCATATGGATTTCTTT	CSARGSHMDFF
-	TRBJ1-2	TRBV14	-	TGTGCCAGCAGCCTCGCCGGGGGAAACTATGGCTACACCTTC	CASSLAGGNYGYTF
-	TRBJ1-3	TRBV6-1	-	TGTGCCAGCAGTGAACGGGGAAATGGAAACACCATATATTTT	CASSERGNGNTIYF
-	TRBJ1-4	TRBV11-2	-	TGTGCCAGCAGCAAAGACAGAAGTGGTGAAAAACTGTTTTTT	CASSKDRSGEKLFF
-	TRBJ1-5	TRBV7-9	-	TGTGCCAGCAGCTTATCTAGCCAGGGACTATTCGACAATCAGCCCCAGCATTTT	CASSLSSQGLFDNQPQHF
-	TRBJ1-4	TRBV5-8	-	TGTGCCAGCAGCTTTCTCGGCGGACCAGCTAATGAAAAACTGTTTTTT	CASSFLGGPANEKLFF
-	TRBJ2-7	TRBV27	-	TGTGCCACTAAAGGGGCCTACGAGCAGTACTTC	CATKGAYEQYF
-	TRBJ2-6	TRBV7-2	-	TGTGCCAGCAGCTTGGGGCTTTCGGGGGCCAACGTCCTGACTTTC	CASSLGLSGANVLTF
-	TRBJ1-2	TRBV6-5	once	TGTGCCAGCAGTTACTCAAGGGGGACAAGCTATGGCTACACCTTC	CASSYSRGTSYGYTF
-	TRBJ1-3	TRBV6-5	-	TGTGCCAGCAGGTCCAATCTTGGAAACACCATATATTTT	CASRSNLGNTIYF
-	TRBJ2-7	TRBV5-1	-	TGCGCCAGCAGCTTGGCAGGGTTCCCCTACGAGCAGTACTTC	CASSLAGFPYEQYF
-	TRBJ2-1	TRBV27	-	TGTGCCAGCAGTTTCAGCCTTGACCGCCGAGGGCAGTTCTTC	CASSFSLDRRGQFF
TRBD2	TRBJ2-7	TRBV28	-	TGTGCCAGCAGTTCCCCCTCCCCCTCTCTAGCGGGAGACCGTTACGAGCAGTACTTC	CASSSPSPSLAGDRYEQYF
TRBD1	TRBJ1-1	TRBV28	-	TGTGCCACGAGACAGGGGCTAGATGGGATCACTGAAGCTTTCTTT	CATRQGLDGITEAFF
-	TRBJ1-5	TRBV11-2	-	TGTGCCAGCAGCTCTCAGTGGGGGCAGCCCCAGCATTTT	CASSSQWGQPQHF
-	TRBJ2-3	TRBV5-1	-	TGCGCCAGCACTATTGGCCATAGCACAGATACGCAGTATTTT	CASTIGHSTDTQYF
TRBD2	TRBJ2-1	TRBV7-9	-	TGTGCCAGCAGCAGACTAGCGGGAGGGTACAATGAGCAGTTCTTC	CASSRLAGGYNEQFF
-	TRBJ1-1	TRBV4-1	-	TGCGCCAGCAGCCAAGGACAGTATCAGGGAGCTTTCTTT	CASSQGQYQGAFF
-	TRBJ2-7	TRBV27	-	TGTGCCAGCAGTTTATCTAGTCAGGGCCCCTACGAGCAGTACTTC	CASSLSSQGPYEQYF
-	TRBJ2-3	TRBV5-1	-	TGCGCCAGCAGCGGGCAGAGCACAGATACGCAGTATTTT	CASSGQSTDTQYF
TRBD1	TRBJ2-7	TRBV10-3	-	TGTGCCATCAGCCTCGGGACAGCTTGGGAGCAGTACTTC	CAISLGTAWEQYF